This T cell receptor (beta chain) was sequenced during a study of monozygotic twins with inflammatory bowel disease. The CDR3 is 14 residues long. TCRdb re-called the 5' RACE reads and catalogs CDR3 proteins one per entry, DNA excluded. Seen in this sample are more than 75,000 distinct CDR3 sequences; the ten most common clones hold less than 7.5%. The source of this sequence is a human donor with ulcerative colitis or Crohn's disease, or a healthy co-twin of an affected twin (not recorded which). The genes are TRBV12-3 or TRBV12-4 and TRBJ1-2; TCRdb's D call, TRBD1, is unchecked because there is no DNA. What was sequenced was blood. The CDR3 loop is CASTWTGVNYGYTF.